One sample yielded the 3 T cell receptor beta chains listed below, sequenced in a study of Ad26.COV2.S vaccination and SARS-CoV-2 variants. Assay: immunoSEQ multiplex PCR; the TCRdb copy retains only in-frame clones and omits some. This sample has fewer than 800,000 clones, with 80% to 90% found just once. Treatment reported: some 20 received Ad26.COV2.S at low or high dose, single or two shots; about 5 received placebo; per-sample allocation not given. The investigators took samples on day 63 after the first vaccine or placebo injection. The sample in question was peripheral blood, obtained in a trial of Ad26.COV2.S vaccine versus placebo. The receptors were sampled from a person between 18 and 60 years old who received the Ad26.COV2.S COVID-19 vaccine or a placebo.

The chain carries TRBV18 and TRBJ1-6, with 8 bases identical to TRBD1. This CDR3 has 18 amino acids. Looked up from germline, CDR1 is KGHSH and CDR2 is LQKENI. V trimming: 3 bases; J trimming: 6 bases; junction bases outside the gene matches: 13. Here the CDR3 reads CASSPSSPGGDSNSPLHF. The CDR3 nucleotides read TGTGCCAGCTCACCGTCCTCCCCAGGGGGCGATAGTAATTCACCCCTCCACTTT.

The rearrangement links TRBV7-2 to TRBJ2-5; 8 bases map to TRBD2. V dropped 5 bases and J dropped 5; count of bases not matched to a gene: 10. Germline V gene sequence: CDR1 SGHTA, CDR2 FQGNSA. The CDR3 is 15 amino acids. Written as DNA, the CDR3 is TGTGCCAGCAGCGCCTTCGCGGGAGGTAGGGAGACCCAGTACTTC. Amino acid sequence: CASSAFAGGRETQYF.

V is TRBV19 and J is TRBJ2-7; maybe TRBD1 (6 bases). The CDR3 totals 15 residues. The germline V gene has CDR1 LNHDA and CDR2 SQIVND (reference sequence). V was pared by 4 bases and J by 0 bases, with 13 bases between. For the CDR3, the DNA is TGTGCCAGTAGTAGTAACACAGGGTTCTCCTACGAGCAGTACTTC. This encodes CASSSNTGFSYEQYF.